The clone carrying this T cell receptor beta chain was seen just once. Antigen unknown. This record comes from a study of T cell responses to AZD1222 COVID-19 vaccine. Germline V CDR1 and CDR2: SGDLS, YYNGEE. The CDR3 has 15 residues. The V gene end was trimmed by 3 bases and the J gene end by 5 bases; junction bases not matched to a gene: 9. Assay: immunoSEQ multiplex PCR; the TCRdb copy retains only in-frame clones and omits some. The profile shows approximately 200,000 clones, approximately 93% of them singletons. General study findings and limits: Clonal diversity was possibly underestimated, and the donors were mostly white British, with more females. Only six AZD1222 recipients tested seropositive at baseline. The reported proportion of spike-specific TCRs targeting unmutated variant regions was nearly half.

This receptor was identified in an adult who received the AZD1222 COVID-19 vaccine. The sample consisted of peripheral blood, taken 28 days after the second AZD1222 dose. This rearrangement joins TRBV9 to TRBJ2-5; 8 bases are a match to TRBD1. The CDR3: CASSETDRARETQYF. CDR3 DNA: TGTGCCAGCAGCGAAACGGACAGGGCGAGGGAGACCCAGTACTTC. The entire variable domain, with the rest obtained from reference TRBV9 and TRBJ2-5, is as follows: DSGVTQTPKHLITATGQRVTLRCSPRSGDLSVYWYQQSLDQGLQFLIQYYNGEERAKGNILERFSAQQFPDLHSELNLSSLELGDSALYFCASSETDRARETQYFGPGTRLLVL.